A selection of T cell receptor beta chains follows, all from one sample in a study of long-term antiretroviral therapy in people with HIV. The assay was immunoSEQ multiplex PCR, and TCRdb's table has in-frame clones only and misses some. The sample records tens of thousands of clones, 85% being singletons. Sequenced material: unsorted PBMCs, taken 2.3 years after starting antiretroviral therapy. The origin of the receptors is a man in his forties with HIV. The CDR3 runs from the conserved cysteine through the conserved F or W. Fields, in order: CDR3 protein, CDR3 DNA, clone size, V gene, J gene, D gene. A D gene is named only where the DNA matches it firmly. Only part of the rows carry a size: once, few, many, or a class if the clone is expanded.

CDR3 protein: CASSGGGTAGQYF
CDR3 DNA: TGTGCCAGCAGCGGAGGGGGGACAGCGGGACAGTACTTC
clone size: NA
V gene: TRBV7-8
J gene: TRBJ2-7
D gene: NA

CDR3 protein: CASSFWPVAGGYNEQFF
CDR3 DNA: TGTGCCAGCAGTTTTTGGCCGGTAGCGGGGGGCTACAATGAGCAGTTCTTC
clone size: NA
V gene: TRBV27
J gene: TRBJ2-1
D gene: TRBD2

CDR3 protein: CASSSQGSNQPQHF
CDR3 DNA: TGTGCCAGCAGCTCGCAGGGTAGTAATCAGCCCCAGCATTTT
clone size: NA
V gene: TRBV9
J gene: TRBJ1-5
D gene: NA

CDR3 protein: CASSLGASGMEDTQYF
CDR3 DNA: TGTGCCAGCAGCTTGGGGGCTAGCGGGATGGAAGATACGCAGTATTTT
clone size: NA
V gene: TRBV11-3
J gene: TRBJ2-3
D gene: TRBD2

CDR3 protein: CASSLAPSGSADTQYF
CDR3 DNA: TGTGCCAGCAGCTTAGCCCCTAGCGGGAGTGCAGATACGCAGTATTTT
clone size: NA
V gene: TRBV7-6
J gene: TRBJ2-3
D gene: TRBD2

CDR3 protein: CASSLGSNTGELFF
CDR3 DNA: TGTGCCAGCAGCTTAGGATCGAACACCGGGGAGCTGTTTTTT
clone size: NA
V gene: TRBV7-6
J gene: TRBJ2-2
D gene: NA

CDR3 protein: CAISELGGVRYEQYF
CDR3 DNA: TGTGCCATCAGTGAGCTCGGGGGGGTTCGCTACGAGCAGTACTTC
clone size: NA
V gene: TRBV10-3
J gene: TRBJ2-7
D gene: TRBD2

CDR3 protein: CASSQFSGAQETQYF
CDR3 DNA: TGTGCCAGCAGCCAGTTTTCGGGGGCCCAAGAGACCCAGTACTTC
clone size: NA
V gene: TRBV7-9
J gene: TRBJ2-5
D gene: NA

CDR3 protein: CASRPDRSQNTQYF
CDR3 DNA: TGTGCCAGTAGACCGGACAGGTCCCAAAATACGCAGTATTTT
clone size: NA
V gene: TRBV19
J gene: TRBJ2-3
D gene: TRBD1

CDR3 protein: CASSEAENTDTQYF
CDR3 DNA: TGTGCCAGCAGTGAGGCAGAAAACACAGATACGCAGTATTTT
clone size: large
V gene: TRBV2
J gene: TRBJ2-3
D gene: NA

CDR3 protein: CASSRHGYEQYF
CDR3 DNA: TGTGCCAGCAGTCGACACGGCTACGAGCAGTACTTC
clone size: few
V gene: TRBV6-5
J gene: TRBJ2-7
D gene: NA

CDR3 protein: CASSVGSGNTEAFF
CDR3 DNA: TGTGCCAGCAGTGTAGGGTCAGGGAACACTGAAGCTTTCTTT
clone size: NA
V gene: TRBV2
J gene: TRBJ1-1
D gene: NA

CDR3 protein: CAWSVKSVGEKLFF
CDR3 DNA: TGTGCCTGGAGTGTGAAGTCGGTGGGGGAAAAACTGTTTTTT
clone size: NA
V gene: TRBV30
J gene: TRBJ1-4
D gene: NA

CDR3 protein: CASSLGQGAGEQFF
CDR3 DNA: TGTGCCAGCAGTTTGGGACAGGGGGCGGGCGAGCAGTTCTTC
clone size: NA
V gene: TRBV27
J gene: TRBJ2-1
D gene: TRBD1

CDR3 protein: CASSTDRHVGGELFF
CDR3 DNA: TGTGCCAGTAGTACCGATCGACATGTGGGCGGGGAGCTGTTTTTT
clone size: NA
V gene: TRBV19
J gene: TRBJ2-2
D gene: NA

CDR3 protein: CASSPPGAPYYEQYF
CDR3 DNA: TGTGCCAGCAGCCCCCCGGGAGCCCCGTACTACGAGCAGTACTTC
clone size: NA
V gene: TRBV6-5
J gene: TRBJ2-7
D gene: NA

CDR3 protein: CASSTGDSYSTDTQYF
CDR3 DNA: TGCGCCAGCAGCACCGGGGACAGCTATAGCACAGATACGCAGTATTTT
clone size: NA
V gene: TRBV5-1
J gene: TRBJ2-3
D gene: TRBD1

CDR3 protein: CASALGAAYEQYF
CDR3 DNA: TGTGCCAGCGCTCTGGGGGCGGCCTACGAGCAGTACTTC
clone size: few
V gene: TRBV25-1
J gene: TRBJ2-7
D gene: NA

CDR3 protein: CASSHRGNYGYTF
CDR3 DNA: TGTGCCAGCAGCCACAGGGGAAACTATGGCTACACCTTC
clone size: NA
V gene: TRBV11-3
J gene: TRBJ1-2
D gene: TRBD1

CDR3 protein: CASSPGFSEAFF
CDR3 DNA: TGTGCCAGCAGCCCCGGTTTCTCTGAAGCTTTCTTT
clone size: NA
V gene: TRBV9
J gene: TRBJ1-1
D gene: NA

CDR3 protein: CSVIGVSEGYTF
CDR3 DNA: TGCAGCGTCATCGGTGTTTCAGAGGGCTACACCTTC
clone size: NA
V gene: TRBV29-1
J gene: TRBJ1-2
D gene: NA

CDR3 protein: CASSQDLTGNNYGYTF
CDR3 DNA: TGCGCCAGCAGCCAAGATCTGACAGGGAACAACTATGGCTACACCTTC
clone size: NA
V gene: TRBV4-1
J gene: TRBJ1-2
D gene: TRBD1

CDR3 protein: CASSRTIGSDTQYF
CDR3 DNA: TGTGCCAGCAGCCGAACTATTGGTTCAGATACGCAGTATTTT
clone size: NA
V gene: TRBV13
J gene: TRBJ2-3
D gene: NA

CDR3 protein: CASSLVDRINQPQHF
CDR3 DNA: TGTGCCAGCAGCTTAGTCGACAGGATCAATCAGCCCCAGCATTTT
clone size: NA
V gene: TRBV7-2
J gene: TRBJ1-5
D gene: NA

CDR3 protein: CASSLLGDYGYTF
CDR3 DNA: TGCGCCAGCAGCTTGTTGGGTGACTATGGCTACACCTTC
clone size: once
V gene: TRBV5-1
J gene: TRBJ1-2
D gene: NA

CDR3 protein: CAISANDRENEQFF
CDR3 DNA: TGTGCCATCAGCGCCAACGACAGGGAGAATGAGCAGTTCTTC
clone size: NA
V gene: TRBV10-3
J gene: TRBJ2-1
D gene: TRBD1

CDR3 protein: CASSLDSTGNTEAFF
CDR3 DNA: TGTGCCAGCAGCTTAGACTCGACAGGGAACACTGAAGCTTTCTTT
clone size: NA
V gene: TRBV11-3
J gene: TRBJ1-1
D gene: NA

CDR3 protein: CASTEGTVQETQYF
CDR3 DNA: TGCGCCAGCACCGAGGGAACTGTCCAAGAGACCCAGTACTTC
clone size: NA
V gene: TRBV10-2
J gene: TRBJ2-5
D gene: NA

CDR3 protein: CASSHETGKLGTGELFF
CDR3 DNA: TGCGCCAGCAGCCACGAGACTGGGAAGCTTGGCACCGGGGAGCTGTTTTTT
clone size: NA
V gene: TRBV4-1
J gene: TRBJ2-2
D gene: NA

CDR3 protein: CASSHSTGGSETQYF
CDR3 DNA: TGTGCCAGCTCCCACAGTACGGGAGGTTCAGAGACCCAGTACTTC
clone size: NA
V gene: TRBV9
J gene: TRBJ2-5
D gene: TRBD2

CDR3 protein: CASSQTGLYGYTF
CDR3 DNA: TGTGCCAGCAGTCAGACAGGGTTGTATGGCTACACCTTC
clone size: few
V gene: TRBV27
J gene: TRBJ1-2
D gene: TRBD1

CDR3 protein: CASSQGRRDTGELFF
CDR3 DNA: TGTGCCAGCAGCCAGGGTCGGCGGGACACCGGGGAGCTGTTTTTT
clone size: NA
V gene: TRBV11-2
J gene: TRBJ2-2
D gene: NA

CDR3 protein: CASSPRSGGRGGVLIVGGELFF
CDR3 DNA: TGTGCCAGCTCACCACGTTCCGGCGGGAGAGGTGGAGTACTAATAGTTGGCGGGGAGCTGTTTTTT
clone size: NA
V gene: TRBV18
J gene: TRBJ2-2
D gene: TRBD2

CDR3 protein: CASSPSLGLASEQFF
CDR3 DNA: TGTGCCAGCTCACCATCCCTTGGACTAGCCTCTGAGCAGTTCTTC
clone size: NA
V gene: TRBV18
J gene: TRBJ2-1
D gene: TRBD2

CDR3 protein: CASGFGGPGELFF
CDR3 DNA: TGTGCTAGTGGTTTCGGCGGCCCCGGGGAGCTGTTTTTT
clone size: NA
V gene: TRBV12-5
J gene: TRBJ2-2
D gene: NA

CDR3 protein: CASRQDRAGATEAFF
CDR3 DNA: TGTGCCAGCAGGCAGGACAGGGCGGGAGCCACTGAAGCTTTCTTT
clone size: NA
V gene: TRBV5-4
J gene: TRBJ1-1
D gene: TRBD1

CDR3 protein: CATRFRTSGVRRGLTDTQYF
CDR3 DNA: TGCGCCACCCGTTTTCGAACTAGCGGGGTTAGGAGGGGGCTCACAGATACGCAGTATTTT
clone size: NA
V gene: TRBV4-1
J gene: TRBJ2-3
D gene: TRBD2

CDR3 protein: CASSSYTSPFYEQYF
CDR3 DNA: TGTGCCAGCAGCTCCTATACAAGCCCGTTCTACGAGCAGTACTTC
clone size: NA
V gene: TRBV5-5
J gene: TRBJ2-7
D gene: NA

CDR3 protein: CSARRQGQQFF
CDR3 DNA: TGCAGTGCTAGACGACAGGGGCAGCAGTTCTTC
clone size: NA
V gene: TRBV20-1
J gene: TRBJ2-1
D gene: TRBD1

CDR3 protein: CASSVEGTYSNQPQHF
CDR3 DNA: TGTGCCAGCAGTGTCGAGGGGACTTATAGCAATCAGCCCCAGCATTTT
clone size: NA
V gene: TRBV2
J gene: TRBJ1-5
D gene: NA

CDR3 protein: CASSYPGSYGYTF
CDR3 DNA: TGTGCCAGCAGCTACCCGGGCAGCTATGGCTACACCTTC
clone size: NA
V gene: TRBV5-8
J gene: TRBJ1-2
D gene: NA

CDR3 protein: CASRGTYGDEQYF
CDR3 DNA: TGTGCCAGTAGGGGGACTTACGGCGACGAGCAGTACTTC
clone size: NA
V gene: TRBV19
J gene: TRBJ2-7
D gene: NA

CDR3 protein: CASSFPSGRADTQYF
CDR3 DNA: TGTGCCAGCAGCTTCCCTAGCGGGAGGGCGGATACGCAGTATTTT
clone size: once
V gene: TRBV13
J gene: TRBJ2-3
D gene: TRBD2